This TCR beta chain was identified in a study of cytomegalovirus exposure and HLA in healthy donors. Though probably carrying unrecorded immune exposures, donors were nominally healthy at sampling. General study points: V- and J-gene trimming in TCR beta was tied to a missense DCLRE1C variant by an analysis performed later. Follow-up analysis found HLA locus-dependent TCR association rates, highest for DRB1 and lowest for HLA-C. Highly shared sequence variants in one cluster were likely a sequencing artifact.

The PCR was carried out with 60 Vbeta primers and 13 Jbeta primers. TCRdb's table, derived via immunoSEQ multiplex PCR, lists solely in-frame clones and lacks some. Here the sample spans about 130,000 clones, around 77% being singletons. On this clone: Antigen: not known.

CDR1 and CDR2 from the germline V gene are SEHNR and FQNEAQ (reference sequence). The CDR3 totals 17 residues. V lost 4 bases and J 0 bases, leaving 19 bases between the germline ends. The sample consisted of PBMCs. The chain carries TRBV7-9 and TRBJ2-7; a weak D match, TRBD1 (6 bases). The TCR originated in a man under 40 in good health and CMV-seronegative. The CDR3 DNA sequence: TGTGCCAGCAGCTCCCCCACCTCGACAGGACCCTCCTACGAGCAGTACTTC. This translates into CASSSPTSTGPSYEQYF.